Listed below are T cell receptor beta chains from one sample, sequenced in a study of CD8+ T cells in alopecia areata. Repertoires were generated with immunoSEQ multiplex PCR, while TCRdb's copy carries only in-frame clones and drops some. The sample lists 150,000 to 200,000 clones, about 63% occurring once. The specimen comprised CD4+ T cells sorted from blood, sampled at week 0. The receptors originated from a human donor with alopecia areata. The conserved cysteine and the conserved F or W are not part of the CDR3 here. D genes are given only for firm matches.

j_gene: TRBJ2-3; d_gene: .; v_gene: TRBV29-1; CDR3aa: SVAGRQSTDTQY
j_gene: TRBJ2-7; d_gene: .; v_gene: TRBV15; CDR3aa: ATSTSGRSYEQY
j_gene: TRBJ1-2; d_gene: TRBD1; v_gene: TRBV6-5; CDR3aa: ASSPDRGSAGYT
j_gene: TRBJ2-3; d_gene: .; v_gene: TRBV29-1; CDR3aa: SVQEGTDTQY
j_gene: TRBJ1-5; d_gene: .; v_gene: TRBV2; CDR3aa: ASSGGRTRQPQH
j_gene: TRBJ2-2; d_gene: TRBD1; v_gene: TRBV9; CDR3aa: ASSAGQGVPGELF
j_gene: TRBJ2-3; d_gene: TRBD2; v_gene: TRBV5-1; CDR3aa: ASSLPSGETDTQY
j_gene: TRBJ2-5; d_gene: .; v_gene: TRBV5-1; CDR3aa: ASRGGEQETQY
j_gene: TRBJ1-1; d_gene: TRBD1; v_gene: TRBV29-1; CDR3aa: SITGTVNTEAF
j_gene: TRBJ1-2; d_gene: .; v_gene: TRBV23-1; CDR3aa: ASSRVGGYGYT
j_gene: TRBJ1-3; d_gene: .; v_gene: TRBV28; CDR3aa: ASSSGSGSAGNTIY
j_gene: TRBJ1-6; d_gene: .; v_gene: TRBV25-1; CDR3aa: ASGTTYNSPLH
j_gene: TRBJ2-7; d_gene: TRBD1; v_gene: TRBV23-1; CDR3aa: ASSIRDRGAYEQY
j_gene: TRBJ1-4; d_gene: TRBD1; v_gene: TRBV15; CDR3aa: ATSRSQDRVGEKLF
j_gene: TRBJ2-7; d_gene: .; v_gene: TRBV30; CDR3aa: AWSLIRAGYEQY
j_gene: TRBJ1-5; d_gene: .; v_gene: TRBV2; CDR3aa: ASNRVSGDQPQH
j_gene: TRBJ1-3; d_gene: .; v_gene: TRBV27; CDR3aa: ASSLTGYGNTIY
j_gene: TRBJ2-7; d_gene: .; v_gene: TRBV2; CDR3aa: ASIARDSSYEQY
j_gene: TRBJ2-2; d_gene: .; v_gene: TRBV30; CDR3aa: AWSVLGHRPSGELF
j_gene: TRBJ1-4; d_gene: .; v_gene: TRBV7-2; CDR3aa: ASSLARAGRLF
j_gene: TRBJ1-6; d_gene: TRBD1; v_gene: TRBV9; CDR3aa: ASSLRQGQSNSPLH
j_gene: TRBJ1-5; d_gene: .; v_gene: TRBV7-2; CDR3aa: ASSGVAVNQPQH
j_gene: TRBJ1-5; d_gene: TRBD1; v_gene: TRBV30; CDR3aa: AWSKQGAPAQH
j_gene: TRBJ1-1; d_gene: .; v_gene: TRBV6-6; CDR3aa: ASSTGLGTEAF
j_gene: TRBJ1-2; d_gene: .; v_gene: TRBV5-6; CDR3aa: ASSLPAGLGYGYT
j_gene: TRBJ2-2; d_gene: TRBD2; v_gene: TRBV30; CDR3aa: AWSKGLAGGPTGELF
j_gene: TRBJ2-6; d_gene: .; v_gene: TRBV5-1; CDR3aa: ASSLGQAIFSGANVLT
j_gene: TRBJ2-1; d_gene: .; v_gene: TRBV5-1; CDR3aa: ASSLAVGGSDNEQF
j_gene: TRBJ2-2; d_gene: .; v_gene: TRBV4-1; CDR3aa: ASSQVRSGELF